The source of this T cell receptor (beta chain) is a study of blood T cell repertoires in COVID-19. Study as a whole: Samples taken during acute and convalescent COVID-19 were collected in the United States, Italy and Spain.

Study processing details: From reference gene primer amplification, estimates of nucleated cell counts were derived. Clones were sequenced by immunoSEQ multiplex PCR, and TCRdb holds only the in-frame ones, with some missing. Clonal size and the V and J genes are those of that table, whereas D and trimming came from the DNA. Among about 26,000 clones listed, about 85% were seen once. The TCR comes from a man in his fifties with active or convalescent COVID-19. Sequencing was performed on peripheral blood.

As DNA, the CDR3 is TGTGCCAGCAGGCAACAGGGGGTGGAGACCCAGTACTTC. Protein sequence: CASRQQGVETQYF. V usage is TRBV6-5 and J usage is TRBJ2-5, with TRBD1 matching over 8 bases. In germline, CDR1 is MNHEY, CDR2 SVGAGI. With 6 bases clipped from V and 5 bases from J, the junction kept 5 bases outside the gene matches. The CDR3 is 13 residues long.